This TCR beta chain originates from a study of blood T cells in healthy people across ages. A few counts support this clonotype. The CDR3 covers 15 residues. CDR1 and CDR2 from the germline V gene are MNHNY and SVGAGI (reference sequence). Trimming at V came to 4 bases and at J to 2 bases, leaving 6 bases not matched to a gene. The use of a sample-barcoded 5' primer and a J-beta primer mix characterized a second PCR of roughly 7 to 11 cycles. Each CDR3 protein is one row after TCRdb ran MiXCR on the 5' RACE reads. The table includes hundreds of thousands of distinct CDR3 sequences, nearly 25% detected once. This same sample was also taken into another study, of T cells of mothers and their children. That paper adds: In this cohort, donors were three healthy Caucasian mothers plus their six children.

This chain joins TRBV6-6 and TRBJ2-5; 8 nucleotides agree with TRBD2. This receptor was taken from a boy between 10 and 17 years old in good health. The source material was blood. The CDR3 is CASSSTLAGQETQYF. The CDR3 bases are TGTGCCAGCAGTTCCACGTTAGCGGGACAAGAGACCCAGTACTTC.